One and the same sample provided the 16 T cell receptor beta chains below, sequenced in a study of identical twins. TCRdb called the 5' RACE reads again in MiXCR, with one record for every CDR3 protein. Of 1.5 million to 2 million distinct CDR3 sequences detected, 25% to 35% appear once; the ten largest clones hold about 0.25%. Sample: cord blood. The receptor set was obtained from a newborn girl in good health.

The chain uses TRBV10-3 and TRBJ2-7; 9 bases fit TRBD1. V dropped 4 bases and J dropped 6; count of bases not matched to a gene: 4. The germline V gene has CDR1 ENHRY and CDR2 SYGVKD. The CDR3 is made up of 13 amino acids. CDR3 sequence: CAISGDRGSEQYF. DNA for the CDR3: TGTGCCATCAGTGGAGACAGGGGGAGCGAGCAGTACTTC.

This clonotype was counted between two and nine times. The gene calls are TRBV5-1 and TRBJ1-6, with D unclear. Deletions cut 5 bases from V and 9 bases from J, with 18 bases between. Per germline, CDR1 SGHRS and CDR2 YFSETQ. The length of the CDR3 is 15 residues. CDR3 in amino acids: CASSPTGSNSSPLHF. The DNA of the CDR3 is TGCGCCAGCAGTCCCACCGGGAGCAACAGTTCACCCCTCCACTTT.

This clonotype has ten or more counts. One junction end does not reproduce the germline sequence, and a read error may be involved. The CDR3 spells CASSFGTSGAYNEQFF. The CDR3 nucleotides are TGTGCCAGCAGTTTCGGGACTAGCGGGGCCTACAATGAGCAGTTCTTC. The chain couples TRBV5-1 to TRBJ2-1, with 13 bases fitting TRBD2. This CDR3 has 16 amino acids. Germline CDR1 SGHRS, CDR2 YFSETQ.

This clonotype was counted at least ten times. The chain has TRBV4-2 and TRBJ1-4; TRBD1 agrees at 7 bases. CDR3 length: 16 residues. Germline V gene sequence: CDR1 LGHNA, CDR2 YNFKEQ. V dropped 7 bases and J dropped 7; count of bases not matched to a gene: 15. The DNA of the CDR3 is TGTGCCAGCAAGAGCCCCTGGTCAGGGGGAGGTGAAAAACTGTTTTTT. It is translated as CASKSPWSGGGEKLFF.

The chain employs TRBV28 and TRBJ1-2; maybe TRBD1 (6 bases). The CDR3 contains 14 residues. V gave up 7 bases and J gave up 4 bases, with 16 bases separating them. Germline CDR1 reads MDHEN; CDR2 reads SYDVKM. In DNA form, the CDR3 reads TGTGCCAGCACCCGCGGGGGCATGGTCTATGGCTACACCTTC. Translation gives CASTRGGMVYGYTF.

The chain couples TRBV6-7 to TRBJ2-6; 7 nucleotides agree with TRBD1. TRBV6-7 qualifies as an ORF whose function is uncertain. With V trimmed by 0 bases and J by 2 bases, 13 bases remained unmatched. The CDR3 extends over 20 amino acids. The CDR3 DNA reads TGTGCCAGCAGTTACTCGATTCCGCAGGGGGATGTTGCTGGGGCCAACGTCCTGACTTTC. Its protein product is CASSYSIPQGDVAGANVLTF.

The V call is TRBV2, the J call TRBJ1-2; 11 bases fit TRBD1. V shed 6 bases, J shed 8 bases, and the junction held 2 bases outside the gene matches. Per germline, CDR1 SNHLY and CDR2 FYNNEI. This CDR3 has 12 residues. The CDR3 DNA follows: TGTGCCAGCAGGGACAGGGGGCAAGGCTACACCTTC. This gives the protein CASRDRGQGYTF.

V is TRBV20-1 and J is TRBJ2-2; possible D gene TRBD1, 6 bases. Trimming pared 5 bases from V and 1 base from J, leaving 11 bases between. Germline V gene lookup returns CDR1 DFQATT and CDR2 SNEGSKA (reference sequence). The CDR3 covers 14 residues. This chain's CDR3 is CSAFQGRNTGELFF. The CDR3 DNA reads TGCAGTGCTTTCCAGGGGCGGAACACCGGGGAGCTGTTTTTT.

V is TRBV4-2 and J is TRBJ1-2; TRBD1 aligns across 7 bases. The CDR3 sequence is 17 residues long. J lost 4 bases, V lost 3 bases, and 14 bases had no gene match. Germline CDR1 LGHNA, CDR2 YNFKEQ. CDR3 in DNA: TGTGCCAGCAGCCAGGCCCTAACAGGGGACGACAGCTATGGCTACACCTTC. This codes for CASSQALTGDDSYGYTF.

This clonotype appeared many times. The genes are TRBV27 and TRBJ1-1; D unresolved. V lost 1 base and J 1 base, leaving 4 bases between the germline ends. This CDR3 region has 13 residues. Germline V CDR1 and CDR2: MNHEY, SMNVEV (reference sequence). As DNA, the CDR3 is TGTGCCAGCAGTTTATGGCAGAACACTGAAGCTTTCTTT. Its protein is CASSLWQNTEAFF.

In its sample, this clonotype was seen many times. The chain has TRBV7-2 and TRBJ2-7; the D gene is possibly TRBD1 (5 bases). The ends were cut back, 2 bases at V and 0 bases at J, with 11 bases in the middle. This CDR3 comprises 15 residues. Germline V gene data show CDR1 as SGHTA and CDR2 as FQGNSA. In DNA, the CDR3 is TGTGCCAGCAGCTTAAGGCAGGGTAGCTCCTACGAGCAGTACTTC. Translation: CASSLRQGSSYEQYF.

The chain combines TRBV20-1 with TRBJ2-1; 13 nucleotides match TRBD2. The CDR3 is made up of 15 amino acids. Trimming took 6 bases from V and 6 from J; bases not matched to a gene: 8. Germline loops: CDR1 DFQATT, CDR2 SNEGSKA (reference sequence). In DNA, the CDR3 is TGCAGTGCAACCAAAACTAGCGGGAGGGCCAATGAGCAGTTCTTC. It encodes CSATKTSGRANEQFF.

This clonotype showed up just a few times. The V gene is TRBV15, the J gene TRBJ2-5; either TRBD1 or TRBD2 may supply D (6 bases each). Germline V gene sequence: CDR1 LNHNV, CDR2 YYDKDF (reference sequence). CDR3 length: 14 residues. V lost 1 base and J lost 1, with 7 bases in between. Written as DNA, the CDR3 is TGTGCCACCAGCAGAGGGGGGGCCCAAGAGACCCAGTACTTC. Protein product: CATSRGGAQETQYF.

This clonotype was seen only a few times. The rearrangement joins TRBV15 to TRBJ1-2; no clear D. There are 14 residues in the CDR3. Trimming pared 0 bases from V and 2 bases from J, leaving 7 bases between. Germline CDR1 is LNHNV and CDR2 is YYDKDF (reference sequence). The CDR3 DNA reads as TGTGCCACCAGCAGAGATCTGCAGAACTATGGCTACACCTTC. It codes for CATSRDLQNYGYTF.

This clonotype has a handful of counts. This chain connects TRBV15 to TRBJ2-1; 12 nucleotides align to TRBD2. Germline trimming cut 0 bases from V and 2 bases from J; bases unmatched to any gene: 8. The CDR3 length is 19 residues. Germline V gives CDR1 LNHNV, CDR2 YYDKDF (reference sequence). This chain's CDR3 is CATSREPSGRAFAYNEQFF. The CDR3 DNA sequence: TGTGCCACCAGCAGAGAGCCTAGCGGGAGGGCATTCGCCTACAATGAGCAGTTCTTC.

The table lists this clonotype with a few counts. V is TRBV12-3 or TRBV12-4 and J is TRBJ1-2; a possible D gene is TRBD1 (6 bases). The V end was cut by 6 bases, the J end by 7 bases, with 18 bases between. This CDR3 has 14 residues. In DNA, the CDR3 is TGTGCCAGCAGACCCCCGGACAGCCCGAGTGGCTACACCTTC. Its translation is CASRPPDSPSGYTF.